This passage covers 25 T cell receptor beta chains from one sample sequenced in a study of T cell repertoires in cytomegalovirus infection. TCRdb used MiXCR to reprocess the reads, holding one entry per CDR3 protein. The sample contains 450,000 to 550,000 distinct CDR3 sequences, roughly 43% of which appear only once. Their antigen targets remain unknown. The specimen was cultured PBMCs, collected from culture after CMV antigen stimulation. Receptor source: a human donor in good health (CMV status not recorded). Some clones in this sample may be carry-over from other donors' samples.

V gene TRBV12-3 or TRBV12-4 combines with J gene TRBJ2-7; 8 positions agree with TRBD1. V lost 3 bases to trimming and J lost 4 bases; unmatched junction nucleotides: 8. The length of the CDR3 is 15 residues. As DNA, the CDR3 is TGTGCCAGCAGTTTGATTGGACAGGGTTTATACGAGCAGTACTTC. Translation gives CASSLIGQGLYEQYF.

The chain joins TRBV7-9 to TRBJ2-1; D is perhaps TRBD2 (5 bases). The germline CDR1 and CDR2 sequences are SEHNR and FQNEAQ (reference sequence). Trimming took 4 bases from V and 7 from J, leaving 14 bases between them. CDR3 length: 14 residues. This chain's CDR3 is CASSSRVVRNEQFF. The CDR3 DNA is TGTGCCAGCAGCTCGCGGGTAGTAAGGAATGAGCAGTTCTTC.

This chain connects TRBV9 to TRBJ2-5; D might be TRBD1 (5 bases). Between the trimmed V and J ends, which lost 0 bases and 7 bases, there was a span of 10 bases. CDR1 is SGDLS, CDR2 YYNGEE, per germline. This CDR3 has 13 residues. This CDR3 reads CASSVGGRMTQYF. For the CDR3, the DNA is TGTGCCAGCAGCGTAGGGGGCCGGATGACCCAGTACTTC.

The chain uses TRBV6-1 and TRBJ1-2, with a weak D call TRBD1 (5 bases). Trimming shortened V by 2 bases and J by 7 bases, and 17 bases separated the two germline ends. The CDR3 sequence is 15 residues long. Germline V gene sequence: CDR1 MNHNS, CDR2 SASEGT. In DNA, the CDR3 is TGTGCCAGCAGTGAATCTATCGGGGACCAGTCTGGCTACACCTTC. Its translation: CASSESIGDQSGYTF.

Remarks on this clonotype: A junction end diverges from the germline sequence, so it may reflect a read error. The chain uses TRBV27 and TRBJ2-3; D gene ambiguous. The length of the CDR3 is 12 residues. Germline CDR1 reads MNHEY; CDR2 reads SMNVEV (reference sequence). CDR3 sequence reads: CASSAPADTQYF. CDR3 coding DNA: TGCGCCAGCAGTGCTCCCGCAGATACGCAGTATTTT.

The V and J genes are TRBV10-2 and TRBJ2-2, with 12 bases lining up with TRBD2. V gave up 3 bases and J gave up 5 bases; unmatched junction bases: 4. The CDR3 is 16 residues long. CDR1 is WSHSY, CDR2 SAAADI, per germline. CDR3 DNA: TGCGCCAGCAGTGACCCTAGCGGGAGGGGTACCGGGGAGCTGTTTTTT. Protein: CASSDPSGRGTGELFF.

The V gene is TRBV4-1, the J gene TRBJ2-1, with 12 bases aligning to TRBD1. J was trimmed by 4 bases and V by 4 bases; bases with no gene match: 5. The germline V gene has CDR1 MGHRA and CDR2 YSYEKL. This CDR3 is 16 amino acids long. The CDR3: CASSPGQGAFYNEQFF. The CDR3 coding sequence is TGCGCCAGCAGCCCGGGACAGGGGGCGTTTTACAATGAGCAGTTCTTC.

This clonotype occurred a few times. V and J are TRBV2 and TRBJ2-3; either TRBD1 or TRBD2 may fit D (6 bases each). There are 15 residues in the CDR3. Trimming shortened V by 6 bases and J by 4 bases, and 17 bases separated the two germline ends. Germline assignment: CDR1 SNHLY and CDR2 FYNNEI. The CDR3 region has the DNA TGTGCCAGCAGGACGTTTGGAGGGGGTTCAGATACGCAGTATTTT. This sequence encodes CASRTFGGGSDTQYF.

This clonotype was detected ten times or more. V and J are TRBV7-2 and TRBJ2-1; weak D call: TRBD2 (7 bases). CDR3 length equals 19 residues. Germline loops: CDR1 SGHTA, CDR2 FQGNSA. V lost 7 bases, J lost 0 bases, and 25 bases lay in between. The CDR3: CASKGEGSGPPSSYNEQFF. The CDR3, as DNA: TGTGCCAGCAAGGGGGAGGGTAGCGGGCCCCCGAGCTCCTACAATGAGCAGTTCTTC.

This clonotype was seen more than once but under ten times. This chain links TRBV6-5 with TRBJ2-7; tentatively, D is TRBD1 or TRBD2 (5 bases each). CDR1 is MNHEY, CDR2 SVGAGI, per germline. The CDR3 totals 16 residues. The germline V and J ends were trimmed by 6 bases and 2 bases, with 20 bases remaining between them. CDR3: CASSYGTAVVPYEQYF. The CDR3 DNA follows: TGTGCCAGCAGCTACGGGACGGCCGTGGTCCCCTACGAGCAGTACTTC.

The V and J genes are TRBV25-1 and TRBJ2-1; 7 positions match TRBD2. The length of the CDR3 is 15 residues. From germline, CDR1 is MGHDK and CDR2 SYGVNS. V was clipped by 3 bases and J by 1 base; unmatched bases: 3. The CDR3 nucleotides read TGTGCCAGCAGTGAGGAGCGGGGTTCCTACAATGAGCAGTTCTTC. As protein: CASSEERGSYNEQFF. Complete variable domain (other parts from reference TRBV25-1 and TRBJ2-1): EADIYQTPRYLVIGTGKKITLECSQTMGHDKMYWYQQDPGMELHLIHYSYGVNSTEKGDLSSESTVSRIRTEHFPLTLESARPSHTSQYLCASSEERGSYNEQFFGPGTRLTVL.

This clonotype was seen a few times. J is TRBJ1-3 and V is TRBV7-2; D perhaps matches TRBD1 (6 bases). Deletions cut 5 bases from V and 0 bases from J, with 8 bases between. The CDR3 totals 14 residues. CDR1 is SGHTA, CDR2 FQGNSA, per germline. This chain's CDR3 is CASSRTVSGNTIYF. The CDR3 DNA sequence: TGTGCCAGCAGCCGGACAGTCTCTGGAAACACCATATATTTT.

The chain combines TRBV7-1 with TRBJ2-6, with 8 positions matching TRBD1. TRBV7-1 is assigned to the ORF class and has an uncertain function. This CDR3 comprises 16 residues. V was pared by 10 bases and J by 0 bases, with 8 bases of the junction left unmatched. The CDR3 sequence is CATRGQGLSGANVLTF. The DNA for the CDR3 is TGTGCCACACGAGGACAGGGCCTCTCTGGGGCCAACGTCCTGACTTTC.

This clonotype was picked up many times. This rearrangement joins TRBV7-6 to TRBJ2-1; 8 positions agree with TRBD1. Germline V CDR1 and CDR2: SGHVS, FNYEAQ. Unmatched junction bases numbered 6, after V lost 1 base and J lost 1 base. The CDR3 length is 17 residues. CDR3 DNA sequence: TGTGCCAGCAGCTTAGGGGACCAGGGGGCATCCTACAATGAGCAGTTCTTC. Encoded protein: CASSLGDQGASYNEQFF.

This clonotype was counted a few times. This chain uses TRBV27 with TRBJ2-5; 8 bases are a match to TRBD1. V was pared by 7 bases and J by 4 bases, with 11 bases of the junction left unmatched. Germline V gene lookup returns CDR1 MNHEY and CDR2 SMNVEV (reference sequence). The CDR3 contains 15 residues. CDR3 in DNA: TGTGCCAGCAAGCAGGCTAGACAGGGGAGAGAGACCCAGTACTTC. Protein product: CASKQARQGRETQYF.

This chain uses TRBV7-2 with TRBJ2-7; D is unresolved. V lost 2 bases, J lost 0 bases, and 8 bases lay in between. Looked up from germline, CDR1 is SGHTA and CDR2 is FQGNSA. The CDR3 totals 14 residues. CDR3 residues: CASSLSTHSYEQYF. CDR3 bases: TGTGCCAGCAGCTTATCGACGCACTCCTACGAGCAGTACTTC.

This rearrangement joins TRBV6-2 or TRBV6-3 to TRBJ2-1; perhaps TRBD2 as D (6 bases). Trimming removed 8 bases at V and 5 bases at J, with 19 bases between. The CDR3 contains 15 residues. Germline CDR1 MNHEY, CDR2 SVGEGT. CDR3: CASRPQLATNNEQFF. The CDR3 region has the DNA TGTGCCAGCCGGCCCCAACTAGCTACCAACAATGAGCAGTTCTTC.

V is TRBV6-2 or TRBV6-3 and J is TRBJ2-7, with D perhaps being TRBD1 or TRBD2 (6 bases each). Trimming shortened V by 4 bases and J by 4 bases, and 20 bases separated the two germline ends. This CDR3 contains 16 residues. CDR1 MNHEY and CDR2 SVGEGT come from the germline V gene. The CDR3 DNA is TGTGCCAGCAGTTCAATGGTTAGGACGGGGGCTTACGAGCAGTACTTC. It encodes CASSSMVRTGAYEQYF.

This CDR3 is CASSVQVSLLTDTQYF. CDR3 coding DNA: TGTGCCAGCAGCGTCCAGGTTTCACTACTTACAGATACGCAGTATTTT. This chain uses TRBV9 with TRBJ2-3; D is undetermined. The germline V gene encodes CDR1 SGDLS and CDR2 YYNGEE. Trimming left V 2 bases short and J 3 bases short, with 16 bases between. CDR3 size: 16 residues.

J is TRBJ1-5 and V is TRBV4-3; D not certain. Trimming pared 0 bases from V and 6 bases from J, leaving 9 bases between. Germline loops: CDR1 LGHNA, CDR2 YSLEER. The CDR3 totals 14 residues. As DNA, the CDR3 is TGCGCCAGCAGCCAAGAGTTAGGAAGTCAGCCCCAGCATTTT. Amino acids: CASSQELGSQPQHF.

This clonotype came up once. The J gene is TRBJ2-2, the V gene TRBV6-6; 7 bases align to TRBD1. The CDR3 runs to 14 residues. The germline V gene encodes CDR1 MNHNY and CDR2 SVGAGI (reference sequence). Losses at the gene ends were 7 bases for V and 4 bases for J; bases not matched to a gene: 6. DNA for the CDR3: TGTGCCAGCAAGTTCAGGGGGTTCACCGGGGAGCTGTTTTTT. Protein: CASKFRGFTGELFF.

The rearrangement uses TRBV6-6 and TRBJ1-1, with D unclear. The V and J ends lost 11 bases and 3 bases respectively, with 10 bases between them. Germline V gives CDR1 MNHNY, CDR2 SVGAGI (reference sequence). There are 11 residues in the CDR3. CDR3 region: CAARRHTEAFF. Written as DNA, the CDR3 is TGTGCCGCCCGACGGCACACTGAAGCTTTCTTT.

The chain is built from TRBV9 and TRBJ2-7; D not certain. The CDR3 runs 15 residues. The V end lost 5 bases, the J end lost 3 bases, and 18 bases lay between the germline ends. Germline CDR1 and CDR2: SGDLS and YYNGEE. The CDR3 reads CASSNRQGILYEQYF. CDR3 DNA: TGTGCCAGCAGTAACAGACAAGGTATCCTCTACGAGCAGTACTTC.

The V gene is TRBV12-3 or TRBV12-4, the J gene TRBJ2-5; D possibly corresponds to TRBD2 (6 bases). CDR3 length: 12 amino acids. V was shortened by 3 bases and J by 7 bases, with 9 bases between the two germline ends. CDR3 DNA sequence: TGTGCCAGCAGTTTCGTGGGGGGGACCCAGTACTTC. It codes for CASSFVGGTQYF.

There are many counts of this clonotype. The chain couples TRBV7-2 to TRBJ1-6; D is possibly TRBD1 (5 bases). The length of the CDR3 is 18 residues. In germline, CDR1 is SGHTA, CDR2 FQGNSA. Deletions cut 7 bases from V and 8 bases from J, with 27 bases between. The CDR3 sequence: CASTPSTGPFVSHSPLHF. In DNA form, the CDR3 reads TGTGCCAGCACGCCTAGCACGGGACCTTTCGTTTCCCATTCACCCCTCCACTTT.